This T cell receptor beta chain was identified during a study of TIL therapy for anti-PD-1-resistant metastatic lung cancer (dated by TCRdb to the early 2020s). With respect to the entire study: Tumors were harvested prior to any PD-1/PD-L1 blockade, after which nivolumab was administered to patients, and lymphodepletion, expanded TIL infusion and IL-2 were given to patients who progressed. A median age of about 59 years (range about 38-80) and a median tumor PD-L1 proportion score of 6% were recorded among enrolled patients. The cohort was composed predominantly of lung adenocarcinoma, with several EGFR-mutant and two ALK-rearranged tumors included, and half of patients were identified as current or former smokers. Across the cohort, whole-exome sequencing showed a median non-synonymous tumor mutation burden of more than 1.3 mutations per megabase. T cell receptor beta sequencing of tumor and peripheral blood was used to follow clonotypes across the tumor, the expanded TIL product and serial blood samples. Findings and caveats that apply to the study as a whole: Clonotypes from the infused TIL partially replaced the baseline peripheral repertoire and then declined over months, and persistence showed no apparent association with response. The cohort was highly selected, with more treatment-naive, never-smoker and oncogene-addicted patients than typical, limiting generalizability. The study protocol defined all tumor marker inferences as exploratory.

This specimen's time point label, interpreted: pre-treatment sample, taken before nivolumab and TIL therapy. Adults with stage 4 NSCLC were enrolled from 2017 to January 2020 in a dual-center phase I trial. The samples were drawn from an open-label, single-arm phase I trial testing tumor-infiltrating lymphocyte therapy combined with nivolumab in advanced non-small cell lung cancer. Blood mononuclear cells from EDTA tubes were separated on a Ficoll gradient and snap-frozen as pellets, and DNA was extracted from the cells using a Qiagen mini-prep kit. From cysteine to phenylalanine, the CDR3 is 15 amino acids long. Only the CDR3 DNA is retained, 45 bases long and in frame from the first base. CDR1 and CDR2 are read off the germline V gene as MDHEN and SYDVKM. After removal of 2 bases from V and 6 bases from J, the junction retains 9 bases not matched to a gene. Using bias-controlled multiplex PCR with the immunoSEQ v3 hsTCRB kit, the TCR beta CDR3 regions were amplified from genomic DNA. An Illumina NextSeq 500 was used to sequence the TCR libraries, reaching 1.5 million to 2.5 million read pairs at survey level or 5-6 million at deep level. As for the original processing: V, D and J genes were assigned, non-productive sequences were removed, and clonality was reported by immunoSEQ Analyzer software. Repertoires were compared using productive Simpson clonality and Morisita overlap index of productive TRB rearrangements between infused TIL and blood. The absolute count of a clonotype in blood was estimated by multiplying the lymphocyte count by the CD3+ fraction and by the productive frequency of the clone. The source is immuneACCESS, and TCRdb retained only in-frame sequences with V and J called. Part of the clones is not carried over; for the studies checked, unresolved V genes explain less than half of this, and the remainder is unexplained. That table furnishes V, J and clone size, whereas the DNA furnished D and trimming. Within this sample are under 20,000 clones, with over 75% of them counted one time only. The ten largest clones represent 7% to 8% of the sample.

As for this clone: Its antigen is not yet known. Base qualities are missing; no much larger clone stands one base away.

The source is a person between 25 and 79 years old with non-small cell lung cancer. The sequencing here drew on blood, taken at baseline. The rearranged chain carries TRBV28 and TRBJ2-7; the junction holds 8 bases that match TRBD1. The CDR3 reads CASSLIGDRRGEQYF. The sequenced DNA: TGTGCCAGCAGTTTAATTGGGGACAGGAGAGGCGAGCAGTACTTC.